This T cell receptor (beta chain) was profiled in a study of breast tumors, draining lymph nodes, adjacent tissues (dated by TCRdb to about 2016). For the study in its entirety: The study compared TCR beta repertoires across tumor, adjacent nontumor tissue and axillary lymph nodes from breast cancer patients. In human breast cancer, the study set out to evaluate how tumor, surrounding tissue and draining lymph node repertoires relate to one another and whether T cells may move between these sites.

Study-wide conclusions, independent of this receptor: The data were considered consistent with the idea that most tumor T cells come from the lymph node and then expand in tumor tissue. The similarity between tumor and nontumor tissue repertoires was significantly greater in luminal-like breast cancer than in basal-like breast cancer. Tumor T-cell repertoires showed less diversity than lymph node repertoires and more diversity than nontumor tissue repertoires, and tumor T-cell repertoires showed preferential V and J gene usage. The conclusion that tumor T cells originate in lymph nodes was presented as consistent with a hypothesis rather than as directly demonstrated.

The axillary draining lymph nodes of breast cancer patients were the source of the lymph node samples. This clonotype has at least ten counts. What antigen it recognizes has not been identified. Base qualities were left out, and no much larger clone turns up one base away. Taken from the germline V gene, the CDR1 and CDR2 loops are MNHNS and SASEGT. Reading from cysteine to phenylalanine, the CDR3 counts 14 amino acids. Solely the CDR3 DNA is kept, with 42 bases framed from the first base. V drops 7 bases and J drops 0 bases, leaving 13 bases in between. Sequencing used an Illumina HiSeq 2000. Multiplex PCR amplification was used to build the TCR beta chain libraries. The amplified TCR beta chain products were analyzed by high-throughput sequencing. TCRdb reprocessing: public reads trimmed at Q25 with fastp, clones called with MiXCR, in-frame beta chains kept. When rows share a CDR3 protein, they turn into one entry using the most common DNA and genes. The sample data list 150,000 to 200,000 distinct CDR3 sequences, and roughly 30% of these were observed just once. About 4.5% of the sample is taken by the ten largest.

The sequence is built from TRBV6-1 and TRBJ2-7; no D gene call is confident. The sequence was obtained from a female donor with breast cancer. Some clones in this sample may be carry-over from other donors' samples. Material for sequencing was axillary lymph node tissue. The CDR3 protein: CASIQLPSSYEQYF. The sequence in DNA is TGTGCCAGCATACAGCTACCCAGCTCCTACGAGCAGTACTTC.